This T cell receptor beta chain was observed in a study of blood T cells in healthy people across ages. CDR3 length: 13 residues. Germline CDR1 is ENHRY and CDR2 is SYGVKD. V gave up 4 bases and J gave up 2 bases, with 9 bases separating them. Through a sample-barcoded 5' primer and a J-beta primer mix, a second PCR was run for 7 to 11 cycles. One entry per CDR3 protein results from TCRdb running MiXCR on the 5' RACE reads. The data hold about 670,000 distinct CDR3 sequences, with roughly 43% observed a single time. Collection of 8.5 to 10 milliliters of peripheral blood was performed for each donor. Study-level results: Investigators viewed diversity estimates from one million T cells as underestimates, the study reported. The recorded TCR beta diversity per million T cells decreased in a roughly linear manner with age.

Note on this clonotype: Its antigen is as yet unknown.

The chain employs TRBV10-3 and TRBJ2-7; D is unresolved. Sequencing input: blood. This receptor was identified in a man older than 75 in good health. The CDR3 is CAISASAPYEQYF. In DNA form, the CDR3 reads TGTGCCATCAGTGCGTCAGCCCCCTACGAGCAGTACTTC.